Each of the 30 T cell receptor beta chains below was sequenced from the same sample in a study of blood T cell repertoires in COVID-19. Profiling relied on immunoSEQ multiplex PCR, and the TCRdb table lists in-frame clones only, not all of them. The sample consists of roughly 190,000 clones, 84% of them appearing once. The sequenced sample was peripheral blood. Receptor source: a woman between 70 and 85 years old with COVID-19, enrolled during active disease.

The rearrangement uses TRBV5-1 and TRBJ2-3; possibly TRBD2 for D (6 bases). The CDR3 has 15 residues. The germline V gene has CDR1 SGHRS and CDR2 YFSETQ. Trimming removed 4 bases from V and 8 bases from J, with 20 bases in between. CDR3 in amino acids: CASSLKGGARLTQYF. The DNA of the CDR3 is TGCGCCAGCAGCCTTAAAGGAGGGGCCCGACTTACGCAGTATTTT.

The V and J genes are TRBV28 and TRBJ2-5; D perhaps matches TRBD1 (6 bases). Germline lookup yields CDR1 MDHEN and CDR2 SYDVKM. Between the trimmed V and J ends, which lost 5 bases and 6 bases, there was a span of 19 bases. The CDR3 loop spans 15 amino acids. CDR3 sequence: CASSQTGNTGKTQYF. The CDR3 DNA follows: TGTGCCAGCAGTCAAACAGGGAACACCGGAAAGACCCAGTACTTC.

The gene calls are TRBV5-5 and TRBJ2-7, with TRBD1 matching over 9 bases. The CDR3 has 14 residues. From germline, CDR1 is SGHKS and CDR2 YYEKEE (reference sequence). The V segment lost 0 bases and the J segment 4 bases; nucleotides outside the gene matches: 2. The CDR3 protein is CASSLAGQGYEQYF. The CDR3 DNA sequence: TGTGCCAGCAGCTTGGCGGGACAGGGATACGAGCAGTACTTC.

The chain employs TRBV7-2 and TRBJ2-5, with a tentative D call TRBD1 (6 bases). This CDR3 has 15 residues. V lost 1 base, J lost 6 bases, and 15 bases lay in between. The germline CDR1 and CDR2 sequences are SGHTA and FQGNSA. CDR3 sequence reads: CASSLVRTDKKTQYF. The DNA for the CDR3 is TGTGCCAGCAGCTTAGTGAGGACAGATAAAAAGACCCAGTACTTC.

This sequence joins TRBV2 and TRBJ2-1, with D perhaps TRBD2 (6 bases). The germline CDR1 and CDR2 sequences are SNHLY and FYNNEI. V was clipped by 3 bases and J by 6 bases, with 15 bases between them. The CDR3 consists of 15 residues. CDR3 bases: TGTGCCAGCAGTGATTGGGGGAGGTGGGGCAATGAGCAGTTCTTC. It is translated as CASSDWGRWGNEQFF.

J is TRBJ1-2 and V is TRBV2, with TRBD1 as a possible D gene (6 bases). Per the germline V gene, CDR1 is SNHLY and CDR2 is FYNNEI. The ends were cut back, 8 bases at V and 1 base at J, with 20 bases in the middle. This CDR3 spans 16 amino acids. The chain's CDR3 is CASGPGAALYNYGYTF. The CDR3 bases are TGTGCCAGCGGACCAGGGGCCGCTCTTTATAACTATGGCTACACCTTC.

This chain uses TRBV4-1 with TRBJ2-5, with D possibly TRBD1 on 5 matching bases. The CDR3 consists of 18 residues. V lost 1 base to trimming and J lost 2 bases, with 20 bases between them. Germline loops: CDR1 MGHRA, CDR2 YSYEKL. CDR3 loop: CASSQAWQGASEQETQYF. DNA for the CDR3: TGCGCCAGCAGCCAAGCTTGGCAGGGCGCTTCTGAACAAGAGACCCAGTACTTC.

This CDR3 is CASSTEVGGNSPLHF. The CDR3 bases are TGTGCCAGCAGCACCGAGGTAGGGGGAAATTCACCCCTCCACTTT. The chain joins TRBV5-5 to TRBJ1-6; D may be TRBD1 (6 bases). Trimming took off 4 bases at V and 7 bases at J, with 15 bases between the two ends. The CDR3 runs to 15 residues. Looked up from germline, CDR1 is SGHKS and CDR2 is YYEKEE (reference sequence).

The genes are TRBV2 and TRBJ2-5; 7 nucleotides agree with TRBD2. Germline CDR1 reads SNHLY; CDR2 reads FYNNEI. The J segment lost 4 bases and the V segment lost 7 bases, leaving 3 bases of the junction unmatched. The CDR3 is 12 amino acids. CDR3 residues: CASTGGRETQYF. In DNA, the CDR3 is TGTGCCAGCACGGGAGGCCGAGAGACCCAGTACTTC.

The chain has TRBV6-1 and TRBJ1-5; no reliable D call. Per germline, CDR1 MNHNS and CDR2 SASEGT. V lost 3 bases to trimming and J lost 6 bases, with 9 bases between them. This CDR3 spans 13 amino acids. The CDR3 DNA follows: TGTGCCAGCAGTGATTCCCTAGTTCAGCCCCAGCATTTT. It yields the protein CASSDSLVQPQHF.

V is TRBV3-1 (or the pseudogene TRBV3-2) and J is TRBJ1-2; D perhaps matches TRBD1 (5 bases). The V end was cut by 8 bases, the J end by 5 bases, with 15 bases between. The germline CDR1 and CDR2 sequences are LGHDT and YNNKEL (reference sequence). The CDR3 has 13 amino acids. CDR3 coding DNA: TGTGCCAGCGGGGGGATTCGAGATTATGGCTACACCTTC. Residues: CASGGIRDYGYTF.

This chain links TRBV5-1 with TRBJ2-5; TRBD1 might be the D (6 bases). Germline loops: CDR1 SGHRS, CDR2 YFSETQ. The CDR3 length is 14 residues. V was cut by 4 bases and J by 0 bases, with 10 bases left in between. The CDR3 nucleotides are TGCGCCAGCAGCCCCGACAGGTACCAAGAGACCCAGTACTTC. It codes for CASSPDRYQETQYF.

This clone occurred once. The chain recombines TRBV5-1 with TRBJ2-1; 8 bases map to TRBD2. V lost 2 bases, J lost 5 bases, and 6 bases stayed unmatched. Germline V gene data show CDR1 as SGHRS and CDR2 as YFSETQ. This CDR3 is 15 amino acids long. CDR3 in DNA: TGCGCCAGCAGCTTAGAGGTAGCGGGAAACAATGAGCAGTTCTTC. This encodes CASSLEVAGNNEQFF.

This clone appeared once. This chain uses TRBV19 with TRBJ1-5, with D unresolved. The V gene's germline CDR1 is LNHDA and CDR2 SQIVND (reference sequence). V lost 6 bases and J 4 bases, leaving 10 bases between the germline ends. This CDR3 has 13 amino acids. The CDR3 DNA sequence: TGTGCCAGTAGGGGCAGCCTTAATCAGCCCCAGCATTTT. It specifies CASRGSLNQPQHF.

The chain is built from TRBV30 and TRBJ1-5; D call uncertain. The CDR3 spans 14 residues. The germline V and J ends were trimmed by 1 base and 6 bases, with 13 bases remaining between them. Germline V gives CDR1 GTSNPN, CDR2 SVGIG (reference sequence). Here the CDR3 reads CAWSEPPGVQPQHF. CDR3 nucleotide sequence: TGTGCCTGGAGTGAACCCCCAGGTGTTCAGCCCCAGCATTTT. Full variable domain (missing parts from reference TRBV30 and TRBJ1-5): SQTIHQWPATLVQPVGSPLSLECTVEGTSNPNLYWYRQAAGRGLQLLFYSVGIGQISSEVPQNLSASRPQDRQFILSSKKLLLSDSGFYLCAWSEPPGVQPQHFGDGTRLSIL.

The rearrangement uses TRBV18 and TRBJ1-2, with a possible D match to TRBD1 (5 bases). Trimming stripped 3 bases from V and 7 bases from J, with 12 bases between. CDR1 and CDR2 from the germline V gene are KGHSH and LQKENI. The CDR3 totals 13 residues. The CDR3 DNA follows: TGTGCCAGCTCACCTGGCAGGGAGGTTGGCTACACCTTC. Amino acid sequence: CASSPGREVGYTF.

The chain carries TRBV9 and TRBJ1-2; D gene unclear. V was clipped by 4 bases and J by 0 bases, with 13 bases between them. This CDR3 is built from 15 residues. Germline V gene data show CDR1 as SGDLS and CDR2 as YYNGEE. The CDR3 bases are TGTGCCAGCAGCAAAGCGGCAGATCCTAACTATGGCTACACCTTC. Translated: CASSKAADPNYGYTF. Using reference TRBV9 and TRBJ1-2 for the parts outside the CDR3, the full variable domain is DSGVTQTPKHLITATGQRVTLRCSPRSGDLSVYWYQQSLDQGLQFLIQYYNGEERAKGNILERFSAQQFPDLHSELNLSSLELGDSALYFCASSKAADPNYGYTFGSGTRLTVV.

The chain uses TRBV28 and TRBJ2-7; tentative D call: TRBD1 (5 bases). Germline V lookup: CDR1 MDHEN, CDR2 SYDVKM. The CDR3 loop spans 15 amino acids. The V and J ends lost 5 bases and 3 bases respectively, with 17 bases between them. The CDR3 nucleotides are TGTGCCAGCAGTCCCCGATACAGGTTAAACTACGAGCAGTACGTC. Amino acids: CASSPRYRLNYEQYV.

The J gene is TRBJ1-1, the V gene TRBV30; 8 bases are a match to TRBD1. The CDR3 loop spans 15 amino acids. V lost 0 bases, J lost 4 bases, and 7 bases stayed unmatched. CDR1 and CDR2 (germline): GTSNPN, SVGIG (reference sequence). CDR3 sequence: CAWSVPFTGGTEAFF. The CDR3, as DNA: TGTGCCTGGAGTGTACCCTTCACAGGGGGCACTGAAGCTTTCTTT.

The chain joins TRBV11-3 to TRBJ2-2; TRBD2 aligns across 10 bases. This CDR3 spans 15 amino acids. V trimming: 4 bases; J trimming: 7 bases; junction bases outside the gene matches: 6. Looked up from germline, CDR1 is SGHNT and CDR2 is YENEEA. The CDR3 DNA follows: TGTGCCAGCAGCTCCGTCCTAGCGGGAGTCGGGGAGCTGTTTTTT. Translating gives CASSSVLAGVGELFF.

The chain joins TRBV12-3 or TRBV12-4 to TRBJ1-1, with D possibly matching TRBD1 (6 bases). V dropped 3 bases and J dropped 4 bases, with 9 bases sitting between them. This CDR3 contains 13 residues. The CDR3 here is CASSFQGRTEAFF. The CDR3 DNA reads TGTGCCAGCAGTTTTCAGGGGCGCACTGAAGCTTTCTTT.

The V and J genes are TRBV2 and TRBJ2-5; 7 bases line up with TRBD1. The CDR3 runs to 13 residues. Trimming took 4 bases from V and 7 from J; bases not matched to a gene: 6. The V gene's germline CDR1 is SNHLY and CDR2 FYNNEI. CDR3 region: CASSVGQVGTQYF. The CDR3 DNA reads TGTGCCAGCAGTGTTGGACAGGTGGGGACCCAGTACTTC.

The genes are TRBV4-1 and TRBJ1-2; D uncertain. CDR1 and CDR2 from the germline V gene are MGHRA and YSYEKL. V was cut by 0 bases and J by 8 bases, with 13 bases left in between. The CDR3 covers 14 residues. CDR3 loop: CASSQDLYVRGYTF. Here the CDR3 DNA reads TGCGCCAGCAGCCAAGATCTGTATGTGAGGGGCTACACCTTC.

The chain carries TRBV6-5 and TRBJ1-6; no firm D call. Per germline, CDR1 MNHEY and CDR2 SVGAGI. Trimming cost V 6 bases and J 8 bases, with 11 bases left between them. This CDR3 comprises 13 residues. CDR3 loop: CASSLRTDSPLHF. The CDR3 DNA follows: TGTGCCAGCAGCCTTCGCACGGATTCACCCCTCCACTTT.

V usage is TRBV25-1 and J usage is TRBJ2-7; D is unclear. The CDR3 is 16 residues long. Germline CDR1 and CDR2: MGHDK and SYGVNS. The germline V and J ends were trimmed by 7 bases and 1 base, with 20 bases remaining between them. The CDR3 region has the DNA TGTGCCAGCACCTCCTCCCAAACCAAGAGGTCCTACGAGCAGTACTTC. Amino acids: CASTSSQTKRSYEQYF.

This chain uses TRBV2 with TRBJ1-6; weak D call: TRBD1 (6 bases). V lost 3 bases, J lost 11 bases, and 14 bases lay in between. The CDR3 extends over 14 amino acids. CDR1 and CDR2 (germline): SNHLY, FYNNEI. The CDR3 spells CASSDGGAGTPLHF. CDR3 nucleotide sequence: TGTGCCAGCAGTGACGGGGGGGCCGGAACACCCCTCCACTTT. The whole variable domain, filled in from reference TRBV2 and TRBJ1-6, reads EPEVTQTPSHQVTQMGQEVILRCVPISNHLYFYWYRQILGQKVEFLVSFYNNEISEKSEIFDDQFSVERPDGSNFTLKIRSTKLEDSAMYFCASSDGGAGTPLHFGNGTRLTVT.

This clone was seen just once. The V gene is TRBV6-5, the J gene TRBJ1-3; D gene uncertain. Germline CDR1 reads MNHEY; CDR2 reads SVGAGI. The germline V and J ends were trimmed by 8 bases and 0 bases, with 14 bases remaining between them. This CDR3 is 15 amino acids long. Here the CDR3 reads CASLRSTLSGNTIYF. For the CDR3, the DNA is TGTGCCAGCTTAAGGAGTACTCTCTCTGGAAACACCATATATTTT.

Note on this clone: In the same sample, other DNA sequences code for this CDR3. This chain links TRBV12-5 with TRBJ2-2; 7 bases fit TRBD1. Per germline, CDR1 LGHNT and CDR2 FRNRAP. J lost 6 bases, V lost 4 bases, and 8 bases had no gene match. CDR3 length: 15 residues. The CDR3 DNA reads TGTGCTAGTGGTTCCGGGACAGTATTATCCGGGGAGCTGTTTTTT. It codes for CASGSGTVLSGELFF.

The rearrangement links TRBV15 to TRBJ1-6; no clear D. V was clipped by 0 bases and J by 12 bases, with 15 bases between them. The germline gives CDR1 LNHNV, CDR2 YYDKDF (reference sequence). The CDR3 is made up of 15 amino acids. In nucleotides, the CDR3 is TGTGCCACCAGCAGAGACCGGCCCACAGTCGAACCCCTCCACTTT. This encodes CATSRDRPTVEPLHF.

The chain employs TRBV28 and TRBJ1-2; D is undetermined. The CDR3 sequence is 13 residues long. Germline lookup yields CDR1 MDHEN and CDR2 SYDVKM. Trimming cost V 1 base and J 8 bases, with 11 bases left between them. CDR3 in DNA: TGTGCCAGCAGTTTATTCGGGTCTGGCGGCTACACCTTC. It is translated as CASSLFGSGGYTF.